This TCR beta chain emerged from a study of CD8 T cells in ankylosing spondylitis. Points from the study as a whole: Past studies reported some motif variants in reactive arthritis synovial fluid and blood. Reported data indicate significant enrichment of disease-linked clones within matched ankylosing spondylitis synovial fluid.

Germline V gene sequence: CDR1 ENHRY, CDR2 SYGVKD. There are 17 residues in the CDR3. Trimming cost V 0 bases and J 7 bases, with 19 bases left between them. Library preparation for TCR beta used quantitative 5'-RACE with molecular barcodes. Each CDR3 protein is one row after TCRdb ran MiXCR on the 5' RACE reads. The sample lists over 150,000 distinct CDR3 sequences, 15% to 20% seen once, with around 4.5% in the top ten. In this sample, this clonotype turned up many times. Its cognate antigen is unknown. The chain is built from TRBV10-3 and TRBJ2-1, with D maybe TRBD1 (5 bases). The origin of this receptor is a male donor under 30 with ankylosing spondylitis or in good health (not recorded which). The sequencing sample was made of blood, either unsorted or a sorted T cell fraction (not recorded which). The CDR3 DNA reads TGTGCCATCAGTGAGTCCGCAACAGGCGGAGTGGGGAATGAGCAGTTCTTC. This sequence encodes CAISESATGGVGNEQFF.